The 30 T cell receptor beta chains below come from one sample, sequenced in a study of T cell repertoires in cytomegalovirus infection. TCRdb re-called the reads with MiXCR, one entry per CDR3 protein. The table has around 260,000 distinct CDR3 sequences, approximately 9.2% seen once; the top ten hold approximately 15%. Sequencing was done on a sample of PBMCs. The receptors stem from a human donor in good health (CMV status not recorded). Some clones in this sample may be carry-over from other donors' samples.

The V call is TRBV7-3, the J call TRBJ1-5, with D possibly matching TRBD1 (5 bases). Trimming stripped 5 bases from V and 7 bases from J, with 12 bases between. Germline CDR1 is SGHTA and CDR2 is FQGTGA. The CDR3 runs to 13 residues. The CDR3 nucleotides are TGTGCCAGCAGCGAGGGACCAGGCCAGCCCCAGCATTTT. Amino acid sequence: CASSEGPGQPQHF.

In this sample, this clonotype turned up a few times. The chain links TRBV27 to TRBJ2-3; no clear D gene. Trimming took off 4 bases at V and 4 bases at J, with 9 bases between the two ends. The CDR3 has 13 residues. In germline, CDR1 is MNHEY, CDR2 SMNVEV (reference sequence). The CDR3 spells CASSSSQPDTQYF. In DNA, the CDR3 is TGTGCCAGCAGTTCCTCTCAGCCAGATACGCAGTATTTT.

This rearrangement joins TRBV4-2 to TRBJ2-1, with D tentatively TRBD2 (5 bases). The germline CDR1 and CDR2 sequences are LGHNA and YNFKEQ. Trimming left V 4 bases short and J 4 bases short, with 11 bases between. CDR3 length equals 14 residues. CDR3 sequence: CASSLERSYNEQFF. The CDR3 DNA reads as TGTGCCAGCAGCCTCGAGCGGAGTTACAATGAGCAGTTCTTC.

This clonotype was counted a few times. The chain joins TRBV6-2 or TRBV6-3 to TRBJ1-5; possible D gene TRBD1, 6 bases. V shed 11 bases and J shed 0 bases, with 11 bases lying between them. The V gene's germline CDR1 is MNHEY and CDR2 SVGEGT. CDR3 size: 13 residues. In DNA, the CDR3 is TGTGCCGGACAGATCAATAGCAATCAGCCCCAGCATTTT. This encodes CAGQINSNQPQHF.

On this clonotype itself: Since a much larger clone is just one base distant, this may be a read error. V gene TRBV6-2 or TRBV6-3 combines with J gene TRBJ1-1, with 11 bases aligning to TRBD1. V gave up 5 bases and J gave up 5 bases; unmatched junction bases: 10. Germline values: CDR1 MNHEY, CDR2 SVGEGT. The CDR3 runs 16 residues. For the CDR3, the DNA is TGTGCCAGCAGTGAACGCGGACAGGGGGCGAGGACTGAAGCTTTCTTT. This gives the protein CASSERGQGARTEAFF.

This clonotype was picked up many times. V and J are TRBV29-1 and TRBJ2-1; D is unresolved. Trimming left V 3 bases short and J 4 bases short, with 13 bases between. The CDR3 is 14 residues long. CDR1 SQVTM and CDR2 ANQGSEA come from the germline V gene. The CDR3 DNA is TGCAGCGTTGACGTGGGAACCTTATACAATGAGCAGTTCTTC. It translates to CSVDVGTLYNEQFF.

This clonotype came up many times. V gene TRBV7-2 combines with J gene TRBJ1-1; no definite D call. The germline gives CDR1 SGHTA, CDR2 FQGNSA. V was cut by 5 bases and J by 4 bases, with 20 bases left in between. There are 16 residues in the CDR3. The CDR3 protein is CASSLLSSAGVTEAFF. The CDR3 DNA follows: TGTGCCAGCAGCCTCCTGTCCTCGGCAGGAGTCACTGAAGCTTTCTTT.

This clonotype was found many times. CDR3 in DNA: TGTGCCACTTACCATCCGTACGAGCAGTACTTC. Amino acid sequence: CATYHPYEQYF. The chain employs TRBV7-2 and TRBJ2-7, with D unresolved. Germline V lookup: CDR1 SGHTA, CDR2 FQGNSA. The CDR3 totals 11 residues. V was trimmed by 10 bases and J by 4 bases, leaving 11 bases between them.

This clonotype has a handful of counts. This chain uses TRBV18 with TRBJ2-1, with D uncertain. Germline V gene sequence: CDR1 KGHSH, CDR2 LQKENI. This CDR3 spans 14 amino acids. Trimming cost V 5 bases and J 5 bases, with 13 bases left between them. Here the CDR3 DNA reads TGTGCCAGCTCAGAACACCCGAGCAACAATGAGCAGTTCTTC. Protein product: CASSEHPSNNEQFF.

This clonotype was picked up a small number of times. The chain has TRBV12-3 or TRBV12-4 and TRBJ1-4; D is ambiguous. The CDR3 runs 13 residues. V shed 3 bases and J shed 8 bases, with 10 bases lying between them. CDR3 bases: TGTGCCAGCAGTTTGCCGGGGATCGAAAAACTGTTTTTT. It specifies CASSLPGIEKLFF.

In this sample, this clonotype turned up a few times. An end of the junction does not agree with germline; a read error may underlie this. The chain links TRBV20-1 to TRBJ2-1; possibly TRBD2 for D (6 bases). Per the germline V gene, CDR1 is DFQATT and CDR2 is SNEGSKA (reference sequence). The CDR3 extends over 14 amino acids. CDR3 residues: CSAREWESHNEQFF. In nucleotides, the CDR3 is TGTAGTGCTCGGGAGTGGGAGTCCCACAATGAGCAGTTCTTC.

This clonotype was detected many times. V is TRBV7-2 and J is TRBJ2-5; D is ambiguous. The V gene's germline CDR1 is SGHTA and CDR2 FQGNSA. The CDR3 totals 12 residues. With 1 base removed from V and 7 bases from J, the gap between germline ends came to 7 bases. The CDR3 protein is CASSLVVGTQYF. CDR3 nucleotides: TGTGCCAGCAGCTTAGTGGTCGGGACCCAGTACTTC. Full variable domain (remainder filled in from reference TRBV7-2 and TRBJ2-5): GAGVSQSPSNKVTEKGKDVELRCDPISGHTALYWYRQSLGQGLEFLIYFQGNSAPDKSGLPSDRFSAERTGGSVSTLTIQRTQQEDSAVYLCASSLVVGTQYFGPGTRLLVL.

At least ten counts were recorded for this clonotype. V gene TRBV7-9 combines with J gene TRBJ2-1, with TRBD2 matching 10 bases. This CDR3 is built from 18 residues. Germline assignment: CDR1 SEHNR and CDR2 FQNEAQ (reference sequence). V trimming: 1 base; J trimming: 3 bases; junction bases outside the gene matches: 9. In DNA, the CDR3 is TGTGCCAGCAGCTTAGGAACTAGCGGGACCACGGGCTACAATGAGCAGTTCTTC. Translation gives CASSLGTSGTTGYNEQFF.

Many counts were recorded for this clonotype. The rearrangement uses TRBV6-2 or TRBV6-3 and TRBJ1-5; D uncertain. Trimming cost V 2 bases and J 6 bases, with 11 bases left between them. Germline values: CDR1 MNHEY, CDR2 SVGEGT. This CDR3 is 14 amino acids long. The CDR3 DNA follows: TGTGCCAGCAGTTACACGGGCCCGGTTCAGCCCCAGCATTTT. Translated: CASSYTGPVQPQHF.

There are many counts of this clonotype. The rearrangement uses TRBV12-3 or TRBV12-4 and TRBJ2-1, with 12 bases that match TRBD2. CDR3 length: 19 residues. V was pared by 7 bases and J by 4 bases, with 17 bases of the junction left unmatched. This CDR3 is CASNPGLLAGGIRYNEQFF. The CDR3 coding sequence is TGTGCCAGCAACCCGGGACTACTAGCGGGAGGTATTAGGTACAATGAGCAGTTCTTC.

In its sample, this clonotype was seen once. V gene TRBV19 combines with J gene TRBJ2-1, with 9 nucleotides matching TRBD1. Germline values: CDR1 LNHDA, CDR2 SQIVND (reference sequence). This CDR3 has 15 residues. V trimming: 4 bases; J trimming: 9 bases; junction bases outside the gene matches: 10. CDR3 sequence reads: CASSTRGTGISEQFF. CDR3 in DNA: TGTGCCAGTAGTACGAGGGGGACAGGGATCAGTGAGCAGTTCTTC. The full variable domain, rest sourced from reference TRBV19 and TRBJ2-1, is DGGITQSPKYLFRKEGQNVTLSCEQNLNHDAMYWYRQDPGQGLRLIYYSQIVNDFQKGDIAEGYSVSREKKESFPLTVTSAQKNPTAFYLCASSTRGTGISEQFFGPGTRLTVL.

The V call is TRBV30, the J call TRBJ1-2; D ambiguous. Trimming stripped 2 bases from V and 0 bases from J, with 7 bases between. The CDR3 has 13 residues. From germline, CDR1 is GTSNPN and CDR2 SVGIG (reference sequence). CDR3 residues: CAWSPEANYGYTF. CDR3 in DNA: TGTGCCTGGAGTCCCGAAGCTAACTATGGCTACACCTTC.

The chain carries TRBV20-1 and TRBJ2-3; no firm D call. Per germline, CDR1 DFQATT and CDR2 SNEGSKA (reference sequence). This CDR3 contains 11 residues. Trimming stripped 1 base from V and 5 bases from J, with 4 bases between. CDR3 in DNA: TGCAGTGCTAGAGTACTAGATACGCAGTATTTT. Amino acid sequence: CSARVLDTQYF.

The CDR3 DNA reads as TGTGCCAGCAGACCGGACGGAACAGGCTACGAGCAGTACTTC. The encoded protein is CASRPDGTGYEQYF. The chain couples TRBV6-2 or TRBV6-3 to TRBJ2-7; tentatively, D is TRBD1 (5 bases). The CDR3 extends over 14 amino acids. V lost 6 bases and J 3 bases, leaving 15 bases between the germline ends. Looked up from germline, CDR1 is MNHEY and CDR2 is SVGEGT.

This clonotype was seen many times. Because the CDR3's place on the DNA is in doubt, the DNA is left out and the CDR3 is given as listed by TCRdb. The chain carries TRBV12-3 or TRBV12-4 and TRBJ2-3; TRBD2, the table's D call, lacks a check against the DNA. A total of 18 residues make up the CDR3, ends included. The CDR3 sequence is CASSSSGLAGAGLDTQYF.

This clonotype occurred many times. The chain employs TRBV14 and TRBJ2-1; 11 bases align to TRBD2. There are 17 residues in the CDR3. J gave up 10 bases and V 0 bases, and 11 bases lay outside the gene matches. Germline V gene sequence: CDR1 SGHDN, CDR2 FVKESK. DNA of the CDR3: TGTGCCAGCAGCCAAGATTCTACTAGCGGGAGACTTGGGGAGCAGTTCTTC. Residues: CASSQDSTSGRLGEQFF.

This clonotype occurred many times. CDR3 nucleotides: TGCGCCAGCAGCTTCCTTCCCGGGACAGGGCTACGTGGCTACACCTTC. Amino acid sequence: CASSFLPGTGLRGYTF. This chain connects TRBV5-1 to TRBJ1-2; 9 bases fit TRBD1. Germline V gene data show CDR1 as SGHRS and CDR2 as YFSETQ. CDR3 length: 16 residues. The junction had 12 bases not matched to a gene; V was cut back by 2 bases and J by 7 bases. Supplemented by reference TRBV5-1 and TRBJ1-2, the full variable domain reads KAGVTQTPRYLIKTRGQQVTLSCSPISGHRSVSWYQQTPGQGLQFLFEYFSETQRNKGNFPGRFSGRQFSNSRSEMNVSTLELGDSALYLCASSFLPGTGLRGYTFGSGTRLTVV.

This clonotype occurred many times. The chain carries TRBV7-2 and TRBJ1-5, with TRBD1 as a possible D gene (5 bases). V lost 5 bases to trimming and J lost 6 bases, with 11 bases between them. The CDR3 contains 13 residues. The V gene's germline CDR1 is SGHTA and CDR2 FQGNSA. The CDR3 is CASSLVGGQPQHF. CDR3 coding DNA: TGTGCCAGCAGCCTCGTGGGGGGTCAGCCCCAGCATTTT. Complete variable domain (other parts from reference TRBV7-2 and TRBJ1-5): GAGVSQSPSNKVTEKGKDVELRCDPISGHTALYWYRQSLGQGLEFLIYFQGNSAPDKSGLPSDRFSAERTGGSVSTLTIQRTQQEDSAVYLCASSLVGGQPQHFGDGTRLSIL.

This clonotype was detected a few times. V is TRBV6-2 or TRBV6-3 and J is TRBJ2-1; the match to TRBD2 covers 13 bases. J lost 5 bases, V lost 8 bases, and 9 bases had no gene match. This CDR3 contains 16 residues. Germline lookup yields CDR1 MNHEY and CDR2 SVGEGT. The CDR3 nucleotides read TGTGCCAGCCAGGGACTAGCGGGGATTTTGAACAATGAGCAGTTCTTC. This encodes CASQGLAGILNNEQFF.

This clonotype was found many times. The chain links TRBV6-2 or TRBV6-3 to TRBJ1-1; D perhaps matches TRBD1 (5 bases). CDR1 and CDR2 (germline): MNHEY, SVGEGT. CDR3 length equals 16 residues. Trimming took 4 bases from V and 3 from J, leaving 18 bases between them. CDR3 sequence reads: CASSLAGYRADTEAFF. In DNA, the CDR3 is TGTGCCAGCAGTTTGGCAGGGTATAGGGCTGACACTGAAGCTTTCTTT.

The table lists this clonotype with many counts. The J gene is TRBJ1-2, the V gene TRBV7-2; possibly TRBD1 for D (6 bases). Germline-derived CDR1 and CDR2 are SGHTA and FQGNSA. CDR3 length equals 14 residues. Trimming took off 2 bases at V and 5 bases at J, with 12 bases between the two ends. The CDR3 loop is CASSLTAGEYGYTF. CDR3 sequence (DNA): TGTGCCAGCAGCTTAACGGCAGGGGAATATGGCTACACCTTC.

This clonotype came up many times. CDR3 loop: CASSPDRVYGYTF. In nucleotides, the CDR3 is TGTGCCAGCAGCCCCGACAGGGTTTATGGCTACACCTTC. V usage is TRBV7-2 and J usage is TRBJ1-2; TRBD1 aligns across 7 bases. The length of the CDR3 is 13 residues. The germline gives CDR1 SGHTA, CDR2 FQGNSA. J lost 5 bases, V lost 5 bases, and 5 bases had no gene match.

The V gene is TRBV12-3 or TRBV12-4, the J gene TRBJ1-1; a possible D gene is TRBD1 (5 bases). Trimming left V 8 bases short and J 9 bases short, with 19 bases between. The CDR3 spans 13 residues. The CDR3 spells CASAQGETLKAFF. The CDR3 bases are TGTGCCAGCGCCCAGGGCGAAACACTGAAAGCTTTCTTT.

This chain uses TRBV28 with TRBJ1-1, with D possibly being TRBD1 (5 bases). The length of the CDR3 is 15 residues. Trimming shortened V by 6 bases and J by 1 base, and 15 bases separated the two germline ends. CDR1 is MDHEN and CDR2 is SYDVKM in the germline V gene. Written as DNA, the CDR3 is TGTGCCAGCAGCCAGTCAGGGCAAGGGAACACTGAAGCTTTCTTT. Its protein is CASSQSGQGNTEAFF.

The chain recombines TRBV7-8 with TRBJ2-3, with 13 bases fitting TRBD2. Germline CDR1 is SGHVS and CDR2 is FQNEAQ. The CDR3 sequence is 15 residues long. Trimming cost V 2 bases and J 6 bases; bases outside gene matches: 2. The CDR3 here is CASSLQLAGGDTQYF. The CDR3 bases are TGTGCCAGCAGCTTACAACTAGCGGGGGGGGATACGCAGTATTTT.